One sample yielded the 9 T cell receptor beta chains listed below, sequenced in a study of cytomegalovirus exposure and HLA in healthy donors. This PCR relied on a set of 60 Vbeta primers and 13 Jbeta primers. Generated by immunoSEQ multiplex PCR, the TCRdb table keeps only in-frame clones and is missing some. The data hold some 110,000 clones, with 9.5% observed a single time. The sequencing sample was made of PBMCs. The receptors shown here come from a man aged 25-40 years in good health and CMV-seronegative.

V usage is TRBV29-1 and J usage is TRBJ2-5, with D possibly matching TRBD2 (8 bases). The CDR3 is made up of 16 amino acids. Trimming removed 6 bases from V and 5 bases from J, with 25 bases in between. Looked up from germline, CDR1 is SQVTM and CDR2 is ANQGSEA. In DNA, the CDR3 is TGCAGCGTCCGGCCCCGACAGGGTCCGGGGGGGGAGACCCAGTACTTC. Protein product: CSVRPRQGPGGETQYF.

This clone was counted between two and nine times. V usage is TRBV6-1 and J usage is TRBJ1-6, with D unclear. Germline CDR1 is MNHNS and CDR2 is SASEGT. The V and J ends lost 3 bases and 7 bases respectively, with 10 bases between them. The CDR3 spans 14 residues. Written as DNA, the CDR3 is TGTGCCAGCAGTGATAACTCGGAGAATTCACCCCTCCACTTT. Amino acids: CASSDNSENSPLHF.

The chain has TRBV2 and TRBJ1-5; tentatively, D is TRBD1 (5 bases). Germline V CDR1 and CDR2: SNHLY, FYNNEI. V gave up 5 bases and J gave up 2 bases, with 16 bases separating them. The CDR3 covers 16 residues. The CDR3 spells CASSPGRGTGNQPQHF. DNA for the CDR3: TGTGCCAGCAGTCCCGGGAGGGGAACGGGCAATCAGCCCCAGCATTTT.

The chain carries TRBV18 and TRBJ1-2, with D possibly being TRBD1 (5 bases). This CDR3 is built from 15 residues. Germline CDR1 is KGHSH and CDR2 is LQKENI. The ends were cut back, 0 bases at V and 8 bases at J, with 16 bases in the middle. CDR3 protein: CASSPPGGGAQGYTF. In DNA form, the CDR3 reads TGTGCCAGCTCACCACCAGGTGGAGGGGCTCAGGGCTACACCTTC.

The CDR3 loop is CASSLVGTSGKETQYF. CDR3 coding DNA: TGTGCCAGCAGCTTAGTAGGGACTAGCGGTAAAGAGACCCAGTACTTC. This chain joins TRBV7-6 and TRBJ2-5; 11 bases map to TRBD2. Germline lookup yields CDR1 SGHVS and CDR2 FNYEAQ. J gave up 3 bases and V 1 base, and 4 bases lay outside the gene matches. This CDR3 is built from 16 residues. Complete variable domain (other parts from reference TRBV7-6 and TRBJ2-5): GAGVSQSPRYKVTKRGQDVALRCDPISGHVSLYWYRQALGQGPEFLTYFNYEAQQDKSGLPNDRFSAERPEGSISTLTIQRTEQRDSAMYRCASSLVGTSGKETQYFGPGTRLLVL.

The chain links TRBV29-1 to TRBJ2-3; D is uncertain. Trimming shortened V by 2 bases and J by 2 bases, and 8 bases separated the two germline ends. CDR3 length equals 13 residues. Germline V gene data show CDR1 as SQVTM and CDR2 as ANQGSEA. The CDR3 DNA follows: TGCAGCGTTGAAAGCGCCGACACAGATACGCAGTATTTT. It specifies CSVESADTDTQYF.

This clone was picked up a small number of times. The chain combines TRBV6-1 with TRBJ2-7; TRBD2 might be the D (6 bases). Germline assignment: CDR1 MNHNS and CDR2 SASEGT. This CDR3 comprises 14 residues. Trimming took 6 bases from V and 2 from J, leaving 14 bases between them. The CDR3 nucleotides are TGTGCCAGCAGAACCGGGACGGGAGCCTACGAGCAGTACTTC. Translation gives CASRTGTGAYEQYF.

This clone turned up a few times. V usage is TRBV4-3 and J usage is TRBJ1-4, with D perhaps matching TRBD1 (5 bases). CDR3 length equals 13 residues. V was pared by 1 base and J by 13 bases, with 13 bases between. CDR1 is LGHNA and CDR2 is YSLEER in the germline V gene. The CDR3 bases are TGCGCCAGCAGCCAAGGGGAGGGACGGAGACTGTTTTTT. Translating it yields CASSQGEGRRLFF.

The CDR3 sequence is CASSPLLAGDVQETQYF. CDR3 in DNA: TGTGCCAGCTCACCATTACTAGCGGGGGACGTCCAAGAGACCCAGTACTTC. The genes are TRBV18 and TRBJ2-5; 11 bases fit TRBD2. CDR1 is KGHSH, CDR2 LQKENI, per germline. This CDR3 region has 17 residues. Trimming removed 2 bases from V and 1 base from J; junction bases left unmatched: 6.